Presented here are 3 T cell receptor beta chains from one specimen sequenced in a study of blood T cell repertoires in COVID-19. TCRdb's table, derived via immunoSEQ multiplex PCR, lists solely in-frame clones and lacks some. The profile covers more than 300,000 clones, with more than 75% appearing a single time and less than 3.5% taken by the ten largest. The sample taken for sequencing was peripheral blood. These TCRs come from a woman aged 18 to 35 who had recovered from COVID-19.

V gene TRBV28 combines with J gene TRBJ2-7; 7 positions match TRBD2. Germline V gene data show CDR1 as MDHEN and CDR2 as SYDVKM. This CDR3 region has 13 residues. V shed 2 bases and J 9 bases; nucleotides not matched to a gene: 7. DNA for the CDR3: TGTGCCAGCAGTTTAAGAGGGAGGGCAGCGCAGTACGTC. This translates into CASSLRGRAAQYV.

The gene calls are TRBV27 and TRBJ2-1; D might be TRBD2 (6 bases). Trimming stripped 4 bases from V and 4 bases from J, with 17 bases between. The CDR3 has 16 residues. Looked up from germline, CDR1 is MNHEY and CDR2 is SMNVEV (reference sequence). The CDR3 loop reads CASSSYSGQLYNEQFF. CDR3 DNA: TGTGCCAGCAGTTCTTACAGCGGGCAACTTTACAATGAGCAGTTCTTC.

The gene calls are TRBV12-2 and TRBJ2-7; no DNA check was done on the table's D call, TRBD2. TRBV12-2 is recorded as a pseudogene. The CDR3 covers 19 residues. CDR3 amino acids: CASRLLVQGTSGNRYEQYV. The CDR3 nucleotides read TGTGCAAGTCGCTTATTAGTTCAGGGGACTAGCGGGAATCGCTACGAGCAGTACGTC.